This TCR beta chain was profiled in a study of response to subunit inactivated influenza vaccine. Study-wide results and caveats: Authors suggested each seasonal influenza vaccination recruits few new T cells.

V lost 2 bases and J lost 3, with 7 bases in between. The V gene's germline CDR1 is GTSNPN and CDR2 SVGIG (reference sequence). This CDR3 comprises 12 residues. MiXCR was run by TCRdb on the RT-PCR reads, yielding one entry per CDR3 protein. Of approximately 500,000 distinct CDR3 sequences detected, roughly 25% appear once; the ten largest clones hold approximately 3%. In this sample, this clonotype turned up a few times. Antigen specificity is unknown. The sample was also linked to a second study, of T cells expressing NK-cell markers. That source reports: Generation of TCR beta cDNA was performed by 5'RACE template switching incorporating UMIs. Researchers got TCR beta repertoires out of sorted CD3+CD56+NKG2C+, CD3+CD56+NKG2C- and CD3+CD56-NKG2C+ T cells. Sorting was limited to alpha-beta TCR-expressing T cells with an anti-gamma-delta TCR antibody in several experiments. A few of the donors also had these clonotypes leading their CD3+CD56-NKG2C+ fraction.

The chain employs TRBV30 and TRBJ2-5, with a tentative D call TRBD1 (5 bases). Material: CD4+ T cells sorted from PBMCs, obtained roughly 12 days after vaccination. This receptor was obtained from a man between 50 and 59 years old who received an inactivated influenza vaccine. CDR3 bases: TGTGCCTGGAGTAGGGGAAAAGAGACCCAGTACTTC. Its translation is CAWSRGKETQYF.